This section outlines one T cell receptor (beta chain) sequence together with its context. Its cognate antigen is unknown. The sample has other DNA sequences that encode this CDR3 too. This record comes from a study of shared clonotypes between healthy human individuals. Study summary: Each donor contributed plates that comprised three CD4 naive, three CD4 memory, two CD8 naive and one CD8 memory. Overall study findings and caveats: Only a few donors were included, so the genetic and exposure-history diversity represented was limited.

This CDR3 is built from 14 residues. Unmatched junction bases numbered 3, after V lost 4 bases and J lost 4 bases. Germline loops: CDR1 SGHRS, CDR2 YFSETQ. Method: immunoSEQ multiplex PCR; TCRdb's copy keeps in-frame clones and lacks some. The sample carries 2 million to 3 million clones, roughly 93% recorded once. Material for sequencing was naive CD4+ T cells from PBMCs. The subset: CD45RA+ positively selected. The rearrangement joins TRBV5-1 to TRBJ1-5; 9 nucleotides align to TRBD1. The TCR sequence derives from a man aged 18-30 years in good health. Some clones in this sample may be carry-over from other donors' samples. CDR3 protein: CASSLGTGNQPQHF. Written as DNA, the CDR3 is TGCGCCAGCAGCCTTGGGACAGGGAATCAGCCCCAGCATTTT.